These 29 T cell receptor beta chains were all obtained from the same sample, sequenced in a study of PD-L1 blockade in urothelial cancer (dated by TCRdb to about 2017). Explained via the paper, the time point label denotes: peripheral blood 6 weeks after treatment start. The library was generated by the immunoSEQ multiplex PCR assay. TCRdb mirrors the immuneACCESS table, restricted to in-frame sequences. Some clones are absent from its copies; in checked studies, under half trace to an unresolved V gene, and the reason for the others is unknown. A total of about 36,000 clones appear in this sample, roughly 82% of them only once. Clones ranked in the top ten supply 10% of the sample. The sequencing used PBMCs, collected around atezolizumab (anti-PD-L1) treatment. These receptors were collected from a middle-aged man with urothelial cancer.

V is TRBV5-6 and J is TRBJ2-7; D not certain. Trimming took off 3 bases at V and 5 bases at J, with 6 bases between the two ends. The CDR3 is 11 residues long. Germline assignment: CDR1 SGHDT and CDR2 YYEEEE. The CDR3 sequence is CASSSSNEQYF. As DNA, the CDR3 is TGTGCCAGCAGCTCGTCTAACGAGCAGTACTTC.

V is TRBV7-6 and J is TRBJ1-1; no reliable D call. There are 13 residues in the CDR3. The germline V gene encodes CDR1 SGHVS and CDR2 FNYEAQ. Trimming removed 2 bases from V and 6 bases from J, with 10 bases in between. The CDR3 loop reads CASSLLGSAEAFF. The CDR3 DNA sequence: TGTGCCAGCAGCTTACTCGGTTCGGCTGAAGCTTTCTTT.

The CDR3 loop is CASSAAGMPGVNEKLFF. The CDR3 DNA reads as TGTGCCAGCAGCGCGGCCGGGATGCCCGGGGTTAATGAAAAACTGTTTTTT. This chain uses TRBV9 with TRBJ1-4, with no clear D. With 3 bases removed from V and 4 bases from J, the gap between germline ends came to 19 bases. Germline-derived CDR1 and CDR2 are SGDLS and YYNGEE. The CDR3 consists of 17 residues.

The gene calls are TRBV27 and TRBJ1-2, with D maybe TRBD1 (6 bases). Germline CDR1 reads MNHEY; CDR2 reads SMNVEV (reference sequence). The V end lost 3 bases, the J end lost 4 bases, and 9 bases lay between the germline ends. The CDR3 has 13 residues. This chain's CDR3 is CASSFRQAYGYTF. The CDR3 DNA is TGTGCCAGCAGTTTTAGACAGGCCTATGGCTACACCTTC.

CDR3 amino acids: CASSQQGYEQYF. CDR3 nucleotide sequence: TGCGCCAGCAGCCAACAGGGCTACGAGCAGTACTTC. This chain joins TRBV5-1 and TRBJ2-7; D is possibly TRBD1 (6 bases). The CDR3 totals 12 residues. The ends were cut back, 4 bases at V and 3 bases at J, with 8 bases in the middle. CDR1 SGHRS and CDR2 YFSETQ come from the germline V gene.

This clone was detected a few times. The CDR3 sequence is CASKRTGVLETQYF. CDR3 nucleotide sequence: TGTGCCAGCAAAAGGACAGGGGTGTTAGAGACCCAGTACTTC. V and J are TRBV27 and TRBJ2-5, with 9 bases lining up with TRBD1. The J segment lost 4 bases and the V segment lost 7 bases, leaving 7 bases of the junction unmatched. The germline V gene encodes CDR1 MNHEY and CDR2 SMNVEV (reference sequence). This CDR3 region has 14 residues.

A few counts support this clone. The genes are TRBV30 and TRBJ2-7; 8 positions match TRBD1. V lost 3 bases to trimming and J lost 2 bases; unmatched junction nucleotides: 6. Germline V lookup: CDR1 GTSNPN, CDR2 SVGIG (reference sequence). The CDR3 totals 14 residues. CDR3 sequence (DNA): TGTGCCTGGAGCGTGGCGACAGGGGCCTACGAGCAGTACTTC. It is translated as CAWSVATGAYEQYF.

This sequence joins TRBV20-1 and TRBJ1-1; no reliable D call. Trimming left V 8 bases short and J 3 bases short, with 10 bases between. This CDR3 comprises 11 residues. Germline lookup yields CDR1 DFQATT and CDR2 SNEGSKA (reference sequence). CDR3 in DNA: TGCAGTAAGGAGCAAGACACTGAAGCTTTCTTT. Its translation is CSKEQDTEAFF.

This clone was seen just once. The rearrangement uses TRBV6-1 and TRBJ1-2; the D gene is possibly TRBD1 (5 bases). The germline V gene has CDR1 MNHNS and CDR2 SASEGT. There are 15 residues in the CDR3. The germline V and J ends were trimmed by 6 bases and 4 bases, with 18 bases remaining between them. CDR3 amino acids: CASRGGRDPLYGYTF. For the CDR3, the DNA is TGTGCCAGCAGGGGGGGTAGGGACCCACTCTATGGCTACACCTTC.

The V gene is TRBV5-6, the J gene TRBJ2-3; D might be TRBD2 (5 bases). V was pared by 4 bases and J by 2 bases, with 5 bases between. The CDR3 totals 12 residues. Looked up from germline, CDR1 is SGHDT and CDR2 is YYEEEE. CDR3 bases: TGTGCCAGCAGCGGACTCACAGATACGCAGTATTTT. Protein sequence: CASSGLTDTQYF.

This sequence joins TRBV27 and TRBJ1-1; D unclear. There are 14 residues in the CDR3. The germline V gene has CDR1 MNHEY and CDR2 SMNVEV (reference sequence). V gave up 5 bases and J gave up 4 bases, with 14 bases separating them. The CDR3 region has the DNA TGTGCCAGCAGTCCCCCGGGTACCTTCACTGAAGCTTTCTTT. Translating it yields CASSPPGTFTEAFF.

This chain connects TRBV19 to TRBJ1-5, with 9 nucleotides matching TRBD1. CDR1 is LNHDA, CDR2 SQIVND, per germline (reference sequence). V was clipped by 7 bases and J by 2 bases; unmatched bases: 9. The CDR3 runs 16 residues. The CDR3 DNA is TGTGCCAGTACTAAGGGACAGGGAATCGGCAATCAGCCCCAGCATTTT. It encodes CASTKGQGIGNQPQHF.

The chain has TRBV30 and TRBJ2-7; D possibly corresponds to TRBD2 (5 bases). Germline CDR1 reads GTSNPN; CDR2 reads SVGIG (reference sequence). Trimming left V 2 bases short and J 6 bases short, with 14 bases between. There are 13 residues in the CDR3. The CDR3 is CAWSPDSFAEQYF. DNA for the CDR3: TGTGCCTGGAGTCCGGACTCCTTTGCCGAGCAGTACTTC.

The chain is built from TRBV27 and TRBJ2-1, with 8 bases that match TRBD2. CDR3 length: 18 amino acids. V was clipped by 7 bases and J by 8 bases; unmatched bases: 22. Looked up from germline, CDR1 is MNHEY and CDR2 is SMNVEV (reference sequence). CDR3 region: CASKVRVGGLESMDEQFF. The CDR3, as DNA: TGTGCCAGCAAAGTGCGGGTTGGGGGACTAGAGAGTATGGATGAGCAGTTCTTC.

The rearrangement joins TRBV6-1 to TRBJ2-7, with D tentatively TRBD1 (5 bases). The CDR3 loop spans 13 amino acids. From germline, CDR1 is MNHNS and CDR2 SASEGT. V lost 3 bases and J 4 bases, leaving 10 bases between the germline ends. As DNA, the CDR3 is TGTGCCAGCAGTGACGTAGCAGGGTACGAGCAGTACTTC. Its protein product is CASSDVAGYEQYF.

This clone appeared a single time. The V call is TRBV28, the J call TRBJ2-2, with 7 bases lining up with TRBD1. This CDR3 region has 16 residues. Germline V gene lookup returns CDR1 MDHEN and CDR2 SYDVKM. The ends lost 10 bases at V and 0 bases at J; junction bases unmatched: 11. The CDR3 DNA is TGTGCCACACGAGGGGGCCCTCTCGCGAACACCGGGGAGCTGTTTTTT. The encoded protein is CATRGGPLANTGELFF.

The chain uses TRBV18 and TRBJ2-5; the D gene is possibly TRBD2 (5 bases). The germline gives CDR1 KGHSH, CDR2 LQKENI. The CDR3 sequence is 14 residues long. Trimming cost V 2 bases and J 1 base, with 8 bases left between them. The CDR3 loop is CASSPRELQETQYF. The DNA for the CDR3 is TGTGCCAGCTCACCAAGGGAGCTCCAAGAGACCCAGTACTTC.

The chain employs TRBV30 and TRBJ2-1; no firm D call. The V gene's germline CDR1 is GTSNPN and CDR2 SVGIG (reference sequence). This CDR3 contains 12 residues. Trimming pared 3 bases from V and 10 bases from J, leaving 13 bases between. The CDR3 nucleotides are TGTGCCTGGAGCCTTCCGGGTGAGGAGCAGTTCTTC. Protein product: CAWSLPGEEQFF.

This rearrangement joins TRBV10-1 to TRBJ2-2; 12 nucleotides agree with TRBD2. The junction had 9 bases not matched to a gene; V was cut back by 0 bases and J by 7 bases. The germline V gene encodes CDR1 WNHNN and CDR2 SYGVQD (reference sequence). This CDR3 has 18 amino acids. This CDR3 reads CASSESTRLAGDRGELFF. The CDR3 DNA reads TGCGCCAGCAGTGAGTCGACTCGACTAGCGGGAGATCGCGGGGAGCTGTTTTTT.

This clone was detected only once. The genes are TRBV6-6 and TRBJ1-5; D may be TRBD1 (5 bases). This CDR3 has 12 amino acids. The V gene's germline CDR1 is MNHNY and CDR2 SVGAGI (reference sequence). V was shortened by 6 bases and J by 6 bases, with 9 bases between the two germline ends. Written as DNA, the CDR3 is TGTGCCAGCAGGGGGGGGAGTCAGCCCCAGCATTTT. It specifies CASRGGSQPQHF.

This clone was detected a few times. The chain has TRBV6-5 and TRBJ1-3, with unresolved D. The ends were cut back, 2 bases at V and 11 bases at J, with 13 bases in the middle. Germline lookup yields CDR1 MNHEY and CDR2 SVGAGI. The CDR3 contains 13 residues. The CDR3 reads CASSYQLESAIYF. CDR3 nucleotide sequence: TGTGCCAGCAGTTACCAGCTCGAAAGCGCCATATATTTT.

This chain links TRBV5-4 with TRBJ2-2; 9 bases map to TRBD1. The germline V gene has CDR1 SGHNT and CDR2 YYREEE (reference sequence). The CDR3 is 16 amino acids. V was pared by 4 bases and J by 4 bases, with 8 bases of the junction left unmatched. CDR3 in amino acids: CASSPRTGVGTGELFF. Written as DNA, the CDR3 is TGTGCCAGCAGCCCGAGGACAGGGGTGGGCACCGGGGAGCTGTTTTTT.

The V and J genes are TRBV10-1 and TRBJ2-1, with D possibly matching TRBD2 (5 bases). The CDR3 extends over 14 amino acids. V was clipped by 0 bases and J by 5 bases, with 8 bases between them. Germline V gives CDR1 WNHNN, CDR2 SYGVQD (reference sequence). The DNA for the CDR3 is TGCGCCAGCAGTGAGTCGAGGCGGGACAATGAGCAGTTCTTC. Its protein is CASSESRRDNEQFF.

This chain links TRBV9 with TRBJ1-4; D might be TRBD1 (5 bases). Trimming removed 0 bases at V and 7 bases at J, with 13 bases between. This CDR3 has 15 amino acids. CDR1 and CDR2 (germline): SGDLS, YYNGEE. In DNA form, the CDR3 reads TGTGCCAGCAGCGTAGGCGACAGAAAGGCTGAAAAACTGTTTTTT. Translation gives CASSVGDRKAEKLFF.

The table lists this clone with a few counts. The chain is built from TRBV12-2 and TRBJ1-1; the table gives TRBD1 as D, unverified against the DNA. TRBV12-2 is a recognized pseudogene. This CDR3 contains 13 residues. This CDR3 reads CASRLGTGNEAFF. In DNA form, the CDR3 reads TGTGCAAGTCGCCTTGGGACAGGCAATGAAGCTTTCTTT.

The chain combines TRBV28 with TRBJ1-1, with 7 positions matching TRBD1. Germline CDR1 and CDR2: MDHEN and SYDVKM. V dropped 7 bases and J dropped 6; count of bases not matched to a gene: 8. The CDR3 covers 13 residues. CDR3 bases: TGTGCCAGCACCAAGGGGGCCCTGGCTGAAGCTTTCTTT. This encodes CASTKGALAEAFF.

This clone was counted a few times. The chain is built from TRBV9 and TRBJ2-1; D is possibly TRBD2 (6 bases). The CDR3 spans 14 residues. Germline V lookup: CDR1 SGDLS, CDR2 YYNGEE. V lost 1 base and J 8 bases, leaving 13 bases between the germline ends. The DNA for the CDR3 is TGTGCCAGCAGCGTATCGGGAGAATCAGATGAGCAGTTCTTC. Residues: CASSVSGESDEQFF.

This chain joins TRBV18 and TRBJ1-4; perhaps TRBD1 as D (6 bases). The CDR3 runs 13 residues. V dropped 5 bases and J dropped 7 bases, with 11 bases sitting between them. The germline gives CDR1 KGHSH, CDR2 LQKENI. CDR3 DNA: TGTGCCAGCTCATCAGACAGGACTGAAAAACTGTTTTTT. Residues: CASSSDRTEKLFF.

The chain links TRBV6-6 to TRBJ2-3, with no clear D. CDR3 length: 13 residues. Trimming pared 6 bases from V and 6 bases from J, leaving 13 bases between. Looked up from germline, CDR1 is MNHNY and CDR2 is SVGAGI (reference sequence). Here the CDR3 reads CASRATGVDTQYF. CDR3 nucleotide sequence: TGTGCCAGCAGGGCGACTGGTGTCGATACGCAGTATTTT.